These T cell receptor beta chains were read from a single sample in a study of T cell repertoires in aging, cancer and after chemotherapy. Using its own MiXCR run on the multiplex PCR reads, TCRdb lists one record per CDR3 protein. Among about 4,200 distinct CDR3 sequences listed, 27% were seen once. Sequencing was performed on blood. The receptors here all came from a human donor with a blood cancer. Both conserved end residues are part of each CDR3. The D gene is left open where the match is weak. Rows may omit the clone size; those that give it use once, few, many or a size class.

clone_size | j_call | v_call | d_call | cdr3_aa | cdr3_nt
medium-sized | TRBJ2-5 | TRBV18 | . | CASSPEQKGTQYF | TGTGCCAGCTCACCGGAACAGAAAGGGACCCAGTACTTC
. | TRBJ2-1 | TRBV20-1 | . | CSAVRLPYNEQFF | TGCAGTGCTGTCCGTCTCCCTTACAATGAGCAGTTCTTC
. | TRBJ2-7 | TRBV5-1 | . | CASSPGLDEQYF | TGCGCCAGCAGCCCCGGACTTGACGAGCAGTACTTC
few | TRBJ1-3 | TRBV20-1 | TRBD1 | CSARQGTGFGNTIYF | TGCAGTGCTAGACAAGGGACAGGGTTTGGAAACACCATATATTTT
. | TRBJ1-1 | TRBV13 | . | CASSTGWTEAFF | TGTGCCAGCAGCACAGGGTGGACTGAAGCTTTCTTT
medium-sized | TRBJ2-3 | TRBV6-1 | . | CASSEGASYSTDTQYF | TGTGCCAGCAGTGAAGGGGCCTCCTACAGCACAGATACGCAGTATTTT
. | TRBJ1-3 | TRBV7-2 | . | CASSLEPMGLGGNTIYF | TGTGCCAGCAGCTTAGAGCCCATGGGGCTGGGAGGAAACACCATATATTTT
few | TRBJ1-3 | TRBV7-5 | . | CISVSEASKDTIYF | .
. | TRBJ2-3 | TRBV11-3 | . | CASSFGEDTQYF | TGTGCCAGCAGCTTTGGGGAGGATACGCAGTATTTT
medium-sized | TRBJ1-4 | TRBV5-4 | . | CASSLEMGTNEKLFF | TGTGCCAGCAGCTTGGAAATGGGAACTAATGAAAAACTGTTTTTT
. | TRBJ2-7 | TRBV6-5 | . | CASSLRGRTYEQYF | TGTGCCAGCAGTCTCCGGGGAAGAACCTACGAGCAGTACTTC
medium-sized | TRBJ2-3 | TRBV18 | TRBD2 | CASSRLAGETDTQYF | TGTGCCAGCTCACGACTAGCGGGAGAAACAGATACGCAGTATTTT
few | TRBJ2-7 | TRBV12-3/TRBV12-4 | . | CASAASYHNSYEQYF | TGTGCCAGCGCCGCCTCGTACCACAACTCCTACGAGCAGTACTTC
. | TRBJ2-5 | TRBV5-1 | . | CASSLLGEWETQYF | TGCGCCAGCAGCTTGTTGGGGGAGTGGGAGACCCAGTACTTC
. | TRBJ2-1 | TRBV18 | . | CASSRGGTSYNEQFF | TGTGCCAGCTCACGAGGGGGAACCTCCTACAATGAGCAGTTCTTC
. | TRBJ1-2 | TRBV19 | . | CASSPEPSNYGYTF | TGTGCCAGTAGTCCGGAGCCCTCTAACTATGGCTACACCTTC
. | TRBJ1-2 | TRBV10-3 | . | CAIKETPNYGYTF | TGTGCCATCAAGGAGACGCCCAATTATGGCTACACCTTC
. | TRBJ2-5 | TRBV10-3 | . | CAISESGSRERRETQYF | TGTGCCATCAGTGAGTCAGGTAGTCGGGAGCGGCGGGAGACCCAGTACTTC
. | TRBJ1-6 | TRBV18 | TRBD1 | CVSSPLTGGKNSPLHF | TGTGTCAGCTCACCGTTGACAGGGGGTAAAAATTCACCCCTCCACTTT
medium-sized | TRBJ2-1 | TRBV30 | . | CAWSIEDWDNEQFF | TGTGCCTGGAGTATTGAGGACTGGGACAATGAGCAGTTCTTC
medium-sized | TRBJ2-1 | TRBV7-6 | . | CASSLKGNEQFF | TGTGCCAGCAGCTTAAAGGGAAATGAGCAGTTCTTC
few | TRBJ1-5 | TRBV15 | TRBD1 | CATSGRGQNQPQHF | TGTGCCACCAGCGGCAGGGGGCAGAATCAGCCCCAGCATTTT
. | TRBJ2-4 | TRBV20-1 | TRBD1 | CRAAGTGLDIQYF | TGCAGGGCCGCCGGGACAGGGTTGGACATTCAGTACTTC
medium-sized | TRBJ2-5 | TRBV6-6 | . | CASSYSPLSGVVETQYF | TGTGCCAGCAGTTACTCCCCCCTTTCGGGAGTGGTTGAGACCCAGTACTTC
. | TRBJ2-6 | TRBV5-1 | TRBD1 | CASSLGFRGQGANVLTF | TGCGCCAGCAGCTTGGGGTTCAGGGGGCAGGGGGCCAACGTCCTGACTTTC
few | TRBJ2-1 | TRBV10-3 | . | CAISDLGREQFF | TGTGCCATCAGTGATTTAGGACGGGAGCAGTTCTTC
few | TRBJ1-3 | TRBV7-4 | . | CASSLETVAGNTIYF | TGTGCCAGCAGCTTGGAGACAGTCGCTGGAAACACCATATATTTT
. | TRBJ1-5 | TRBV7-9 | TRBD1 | CASSLGEGQGISQPQHF | TGTGCCAGCAGCTTGGGAGAGGGACAGGGTATAAGTCAGCCCCAGCATTTT
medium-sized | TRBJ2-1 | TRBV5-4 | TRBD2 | CASSLWPSGHNEQFF | TGTGCCAGCAGCTTATGGCCTAGCGGCCACAATGAGCAGTTCTTC
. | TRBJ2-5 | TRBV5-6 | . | CASKSVTQETQYF | TGTGCCAGCAAGTCGGTAACGCAAGAGACCCAGTACTTC
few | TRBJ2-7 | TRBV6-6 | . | CASSSNDRDFDNEQYF | TGTGCCAGCAGTTCTAACGACCGGGACTTCGATAACGAGCAGTACTTC
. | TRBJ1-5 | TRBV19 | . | CASCRAPSNQPQHF | TGTGCCAGTTGTCGGGCCCCGTCTAATCAGCCCCAGCATTTT
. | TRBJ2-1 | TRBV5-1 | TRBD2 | CASSLADGGRAGNEQFF | TGCGCCAGCAGCTTGGCGGATGGCGGGAGGGCCGGCAATGAGCAGTTCTTC
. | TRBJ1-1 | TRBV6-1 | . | CASRANLGREAFF | TGTGCCAGCAGAGCCAATTTAGGCCGCGAAGCTTTCTTT
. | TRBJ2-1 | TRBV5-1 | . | CGTSIQGGNEQFF | TGCGGTACCAGCATCCAGGGGGGGAATGAGCAGTTCTTC
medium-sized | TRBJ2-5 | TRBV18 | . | CASSRWRTAQETQYF | TGTGCCAGCTCAAGGTGGCGGACAGCCCAAGAGACCCAGTACTTC
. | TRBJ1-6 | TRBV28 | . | CASRRKSPLHF | TGTGCCAGCAGACGTAAATCACCCCTCCACTTT
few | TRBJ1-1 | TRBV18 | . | CASSELGVNTEAFF | TGTGCCAGCTCAGAGCTGGGTGTGAACACTGAAGCTTTCTTT
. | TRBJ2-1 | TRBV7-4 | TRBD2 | CASRLQPPGGLAGDNEQFF | TGTGCCAGCAGGCTACAGCCCCCCGGGGGACTAGCGGGAGATAATGAGCAGTTCTTC
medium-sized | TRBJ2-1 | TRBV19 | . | CASKDRSSYNEQFF | TGTGCCAGTAAGGACCGGAGCTCCTACAATGAGCAGTTCTTC
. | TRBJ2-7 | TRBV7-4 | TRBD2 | CASSKDYQLAGVRYYEQYF | TGTGCCAGCAGCAAAGACTATCAGCTAGCGGGGGTTAGGTACTACGAGCAGTACTTC
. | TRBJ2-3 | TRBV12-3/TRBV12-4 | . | CASSVSGTDTQYF | TGTGCCAGCAGTGTGTCCGGGACTGATACGCAGTATTTT
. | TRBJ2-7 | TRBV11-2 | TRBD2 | CASSLVLAGEVQYF | TGTGCCAGCAGCTTAGTCCTAGCGGGAGAGGTGCAGTACTTC
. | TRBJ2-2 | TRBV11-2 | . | CATTRYEGGELFF | TGTGCCACCACCCGATACGAGGGCGGGGAGCTGTTTTTT
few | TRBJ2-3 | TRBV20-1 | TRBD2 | CSAPPSGRTYTDTQYF | TGCAGTGCTCCACCTAGCGGGAGGACCTACACAGATACGCAGTATTTT
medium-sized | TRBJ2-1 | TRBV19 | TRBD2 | CASSIGPGLAGGYEQFF | TGTGCCAGTAGTATTGGGCCGGGACTAGCGGGAGGCTATGAGCAGTTCTTC